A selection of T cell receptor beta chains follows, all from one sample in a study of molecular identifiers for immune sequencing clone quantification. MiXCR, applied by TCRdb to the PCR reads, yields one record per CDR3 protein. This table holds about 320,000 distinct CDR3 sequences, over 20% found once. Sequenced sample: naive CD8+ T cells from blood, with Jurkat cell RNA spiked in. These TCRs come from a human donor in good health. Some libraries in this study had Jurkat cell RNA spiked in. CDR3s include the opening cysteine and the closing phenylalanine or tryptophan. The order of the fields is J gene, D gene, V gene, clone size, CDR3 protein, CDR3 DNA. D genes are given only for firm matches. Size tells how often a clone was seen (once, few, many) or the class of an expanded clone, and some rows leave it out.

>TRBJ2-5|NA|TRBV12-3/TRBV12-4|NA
CASTRGSGETQYF
TGTGCCAGCACCCGGGGAAGTGGAGAGACCCAGTACTTC
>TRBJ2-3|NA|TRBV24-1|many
CATAFGSAVTDTQYF
TGTGCCACCGCGTTCGGGAGCGCTGTAACAGATACGCAGTATTTT
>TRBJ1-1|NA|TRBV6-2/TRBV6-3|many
CATILTPGTEAFF
TGTGCCACCATACTCACCCCGGGCACTGAAGCTTTCTTT
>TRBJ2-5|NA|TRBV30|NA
CAWSVYQETQHF
TGTGCCTGGAGTGTGTATCAAGAGACCCAGCACTTC
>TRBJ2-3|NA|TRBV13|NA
CASSPPGGRRDTQYF
TGTGCCAGCAGCCCCCCCGGGGGGCGTAGAGATACGCAGTATTTT
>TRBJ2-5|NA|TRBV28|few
CASSPQTVQETQYF
TGTGCCAGCAGTCCCCAGACAGTTCAAGAGACCCAGTACTTC
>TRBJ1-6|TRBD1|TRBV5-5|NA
CASSSSGTVNSPLHF
TGTGCCAGCAGCTCGTCCGGGACAGTAAATTCACCCCTCCACTTT
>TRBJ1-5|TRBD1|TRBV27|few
CASSLSGGGNNQPQHF
TGTGCCAGCAGTTTATCAGGGGGCGGCAACAATCAGCCCCAGCATTTT
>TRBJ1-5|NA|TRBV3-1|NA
CASSQGEVGLVPPQHF
TGTGCCAGCAGCCAAGGGGAGGTGGGGTTGGTGCCGCCCCAGCATTTT
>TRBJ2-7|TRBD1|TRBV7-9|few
CAGSSLEQGYEQYF
TGTGCCGGCAGCTCGTTGGAACAGGGGTACGAGCAGTACTTC
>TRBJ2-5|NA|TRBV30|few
CAWSVLSQETQYF
TGTGCCTGGAGTGTTCTTTCTCAAGAGACCCAGTACTTC
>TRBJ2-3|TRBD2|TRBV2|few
CASSEYHPAGRTDTQYF
TGTGCCAGCAGTGAATACCACCCAGCGGGAAGGACAGATACGCAGTATTTT
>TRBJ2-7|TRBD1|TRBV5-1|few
CASSSTGGVEQYF
TGCGCCAGCAGCTCGACAGGGGGCGTCGAGCAGTACTTC
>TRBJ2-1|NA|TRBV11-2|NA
CASSLLGPYNEQFF
TGTGCCAGCAGCTTGTTGGGGCCCTACAATGAGCAGTTCTTC
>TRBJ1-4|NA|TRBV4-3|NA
CARSQSRQGYGNEKLFF
TGCGCCAGAAGCCAATCTCGGCAGGGTTACGGTAATGAAAAACTGTTTTTT
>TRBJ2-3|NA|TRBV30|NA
CAWSPETSTDTQYF
TGTGCCTGGAGTCCCGAGACTAGCACAGATACGCAGTATTTT
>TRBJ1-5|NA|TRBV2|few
CASTFDSGNQPQHF
TGTGCCAGCACCTTCGACAGCGGCAATCAGCCCCAGCATTTT
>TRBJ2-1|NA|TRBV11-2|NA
CASPPGTEQFF
TGTGCCAGCCCCCCTGGAACTGAGCAGTTCTTC
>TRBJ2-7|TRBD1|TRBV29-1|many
CSVAGTGRYEQYF
TGCAGCGTTGCCGGGACAGGGAGGTACGAGCAGTACTTC
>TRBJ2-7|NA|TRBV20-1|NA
CSARGPEAYEQYF
TGCAGTGCTAGAGGTCCAGAAGCCTACGAGCAGTACTTC
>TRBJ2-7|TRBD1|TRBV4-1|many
CASSPDRQGLTYEQYF
TGCGCCAGCAGCCCCGATCGACAGGGCCTTACCTACGAGCAGTACTTC
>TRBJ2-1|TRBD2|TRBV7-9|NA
CASSLGAGGGNEQFF
TGTGCCAGCAGCTTAGGAGCGGGGGGGGGGAATGAGCAGTTCTTC
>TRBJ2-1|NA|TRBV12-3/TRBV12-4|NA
CASSCWDCKNEQFF
TGTGCCAGCAGTTGCTGGGACTGCAAAAATGAGCAGTTCTTC
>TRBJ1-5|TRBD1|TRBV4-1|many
CASSHDRASNQPQHF
TGCGCCAGCAGCCACGACAGGGCTAGCAATCAGCCCCAGCATTTT
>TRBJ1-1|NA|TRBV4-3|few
CASSQDLVQSYTEAFF
TGCGCCAGCAGCCAAGATTTAGTACAGTCGTACACTGAAGCTTTCTTT
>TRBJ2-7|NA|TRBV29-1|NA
CNAEGYHEQYF
TGCAACGCCGAGGGGTACCACGAGCAGTACTTC
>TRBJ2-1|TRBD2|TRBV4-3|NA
CASSPSSGSWYNEQFF
TGCGCCAGCAGCCCAAGTAGCGGGAGTTGGTACAATGAGCAGTTCTTC
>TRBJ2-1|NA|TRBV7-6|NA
CASSPSSRRNEQFF
TGTGCCAGCAGCCCCAGTTCTCGGAGGAATGAGCAGTTCTTC
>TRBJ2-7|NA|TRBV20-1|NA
CSASPTRYHYEQYF
TGCAGTGCTTCTCCGACAAGGTACCACTACGAGCAGTACTTC
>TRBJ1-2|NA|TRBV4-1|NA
CASSHLEDKRYGFTF
TGCGCCAGCAGCCACCTTGAAGACAAGCGCTATGGCTTCACCTTC
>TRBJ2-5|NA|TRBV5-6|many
CASSLADRSQETQYF
TGTGCCAGCAGCTTGGCCGACAGGTCACAAGAGACCCAGTACTTC
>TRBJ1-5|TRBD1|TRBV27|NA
CASSPGTGYNQPQHF
TGTGCCAGCAGTCCGGGGACAGGATACAATCAGCCCCAGCATTTT
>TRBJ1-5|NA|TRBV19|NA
CASNFMGGTQPQHF
TGTGCCAGTAATTTTATGGGTGGCACTCAGCCCCAGCATTTT
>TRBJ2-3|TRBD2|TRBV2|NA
CASSYRLAGFPPTDTQYF
TGTGCCAGCAGTTATCGACTAGCGGGTTTCCCCCCCACAGATACGCAGTATTTT
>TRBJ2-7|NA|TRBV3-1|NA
CASSQGGAPSYEQYF
TGTGCCAGCAGCCAAGGGGGGGCCCCATCCTACGAGCAGTACTTC
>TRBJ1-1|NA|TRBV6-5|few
CASSSISEAFF
TGTGCCAGCAGTTCCATCAGTGAAGCTTTCTTT
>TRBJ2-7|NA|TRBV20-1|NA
CSARSSRGLGTYEQCF
TGCAGTGCTAGATCCAGCAGGGGTTTAGGGACCTACGAGCAGTGCTTC
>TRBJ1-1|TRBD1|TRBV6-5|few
CASSRDRGRGYTEAFF
TGTGCCAGCAGTCGGGACAGGGGGCGAGGGTACACTGAAGCTTTCTTT
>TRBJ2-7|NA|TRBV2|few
CASSDRPGSYEQYF
TGTGCCAGCAGTGACCGCCCAGGGTCCTACGAGCAGTACTTC
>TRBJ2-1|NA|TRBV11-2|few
CASSLEGTRYNEQFF
TGTGCCAGCAGCTTAGAGGGAACCCGTTACAATGAGCAGTTCTTC
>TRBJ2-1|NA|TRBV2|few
CASSSLLDEQFF
TGTGCCAGCAGTTCCCTTTTGGATGAGCAGTTCTTC
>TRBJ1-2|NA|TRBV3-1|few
CASSQDPPSGVDGYTF
TGTGCCAGCAGCCAAGATCCTCCATCGGGAGTTGATGGCTACACCTTC
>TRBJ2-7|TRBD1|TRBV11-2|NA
CASSLVGQGVKEQYF
TGTGCCAGCAGCTTAGTGGGACAGGGGGTGAAGGAGCAGTACTTC
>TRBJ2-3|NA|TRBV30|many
CAWSWSDTDTQYF
TGTGCCTGGAGTTGGTCGGACACAGATACGCAGTATTTT
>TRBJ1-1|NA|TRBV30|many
CAWSPVNTEAFF
TGTGCCTGGAGCCCGGTGAACACTGAAGCTTTCTTT
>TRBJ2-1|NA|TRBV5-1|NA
CASSYAGYNEQFF
TGCGCCAGCAGCTATGCAGGATACAATGAGCAGTTCTTC
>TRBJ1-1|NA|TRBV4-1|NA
CASSQELPRGLMNTEAFF
TGCGCCAGCAGCCAAGAGCTTCCCAGGGGCCTAATGAACACTGAAGCTTTCTTT
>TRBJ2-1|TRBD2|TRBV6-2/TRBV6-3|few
CASSSPRRGGIDEQFF
TGTGCCAGCAGTTCCCCCAGACGGGGGGGCATAGATGAGCAGTTCTTC
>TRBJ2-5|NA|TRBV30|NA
CAWSVANHQETQYF
TGTGCCTGGAGTGTAGCTAACCACCAAGAGACCCAGTACTTC
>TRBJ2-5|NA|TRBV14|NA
CGSSPFSQETQCF
TGTGGCAGCAGCCCATTCAGCCAAGAGACCCAGTGCTTC
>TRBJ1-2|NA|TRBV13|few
CASSPPSPIYGYTF
TGTGCCAGCAGCCCCCCGAGCCCAATCTATGGCTACACCTTC
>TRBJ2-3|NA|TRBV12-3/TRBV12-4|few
CASSLGVYTDTQYF
TGTGCCAGCAGTTTAGGGGTCTACACAGATACGCAGTATTTT
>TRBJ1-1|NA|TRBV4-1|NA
CASSPERGLSTEAFF
TGCGCCAGCAGCCCCGAGCGGGGGCTGAGCACTGAAGCTTTCTTT
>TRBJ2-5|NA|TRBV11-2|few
CASSSQGFQETQYF
TGTGCCAGCAGCTCCCAGGGTTTCCAAGAGACCCAGTACTTC
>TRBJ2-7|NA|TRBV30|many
CAWSVGGAEQYF
TGTGCCTGGAGTGTAGGAGGAGCCGAGCAGTACTTC
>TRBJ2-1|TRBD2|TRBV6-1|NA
CASSPGTRISYNEQFF
TGTGCCAGCAGTCCCGGGACTAGGATCTCCTACAATGAGCAGTTCTTC
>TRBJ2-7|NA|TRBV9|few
CASSVAVFSEQYF
TGTGCCAGCAGCGTAGCAGTTTTCTCCGAGCAGTACTTC
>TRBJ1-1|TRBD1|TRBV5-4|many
CASSSTGGADTEAFF
TGTGCCAGCAGCTCAACAGGGGGCGCGGACACTGAAGCTTTCTTT
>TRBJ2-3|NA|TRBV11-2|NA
CASSPGEGGMSTDTQYF
TGTGCCAGCAGCCCAGGGGAGGGGGGAATGTCCACAGATACGCAGTATTTT